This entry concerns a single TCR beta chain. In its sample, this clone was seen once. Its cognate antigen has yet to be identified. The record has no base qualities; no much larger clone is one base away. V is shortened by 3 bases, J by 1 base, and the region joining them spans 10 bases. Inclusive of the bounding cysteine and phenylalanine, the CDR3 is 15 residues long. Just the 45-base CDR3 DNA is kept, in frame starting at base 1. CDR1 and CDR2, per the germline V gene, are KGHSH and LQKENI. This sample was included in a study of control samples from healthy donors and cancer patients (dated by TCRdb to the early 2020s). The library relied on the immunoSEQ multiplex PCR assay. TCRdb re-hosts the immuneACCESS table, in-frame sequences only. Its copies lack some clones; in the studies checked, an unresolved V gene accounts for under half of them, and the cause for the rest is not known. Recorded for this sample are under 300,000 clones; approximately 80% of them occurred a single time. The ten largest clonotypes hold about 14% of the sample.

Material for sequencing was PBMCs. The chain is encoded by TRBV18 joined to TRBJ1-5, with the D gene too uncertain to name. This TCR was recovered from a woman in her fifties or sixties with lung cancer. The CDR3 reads CASSPNAKSNQPQHF. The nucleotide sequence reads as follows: TGTGCCAGCTCACCGAACGCCAAGAGCAATCAGCCCCAGCATTTT.